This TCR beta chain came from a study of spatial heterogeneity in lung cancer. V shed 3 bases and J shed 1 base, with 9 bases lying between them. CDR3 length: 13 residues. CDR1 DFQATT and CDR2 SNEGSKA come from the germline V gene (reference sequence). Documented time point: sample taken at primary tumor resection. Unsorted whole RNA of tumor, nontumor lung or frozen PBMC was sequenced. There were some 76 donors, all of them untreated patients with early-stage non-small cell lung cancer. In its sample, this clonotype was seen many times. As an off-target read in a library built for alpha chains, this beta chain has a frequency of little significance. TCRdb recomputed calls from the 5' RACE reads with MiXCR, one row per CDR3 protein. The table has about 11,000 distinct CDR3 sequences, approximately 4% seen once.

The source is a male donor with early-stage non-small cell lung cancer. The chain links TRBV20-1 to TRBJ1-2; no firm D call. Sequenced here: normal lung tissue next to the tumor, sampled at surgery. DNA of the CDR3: TGCAGTGCTAGCCCTGGGGTTAACTATGGCTACACCTTC. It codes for CSASPGVNYGYTF.